This T cell receptor beta chain originates from a study of T-cell memory formation after mild COVID-19. Study observations and caveats: Later expanders leaned CD4+, whereas clones that contracted between day 15 and 85 were balanced CD4/CD8.

Via MiXCR, TCRdb re-called the 5' RACE reads, giving one row per CDR3 protein. The table includes about 430,000 distinct CDR3 sequences, 20% to 30% detected once. The CDR3 extends over 15 amino acids. V lost 3 bases to trimming and J lost 6 bases; unmatched junction nucleotides: 8. Germline lookup yields CDR1 SEHNR and CDR2 FQNEAQ (reference sequence). This clonotype has more than one count but fewer than ten. Its antigen is not identified. The V gene is TRBV7-9, the J gene TRBJ2-7; 10 nucleotides line up with TRBD2. The sequencing sample was made of PBMCs or a T cell subset sorted from them (not recorded which). This clonotype originated in an adult woman who had mild COVID-19 (a few samples of this study predate the infection). Cell type and time point are not known. The CDR3 reads CASSFTASGGSEQYF. CDR3 DNA sequence: TGTGCCAGCAGCTTTACGGCTAGCGGGGGATCCGAGCAGTACTTC.